The text below deals with one T cell receptor (beta chain). Its specificity is not known. Measured with immunoSEQ multiplex PCR; TCRdb has only the in-frame clones, and not every one. The data hold tens of thousands of clones, with 85% to 90% observed a single time. The data derive from a study of graft-versus-host responses after intestinal transplantation. Study-wide points: Marrow from the recipient contained GvH clones, some of which had appeared first in ileum or blood.

This specimen was unstimulated CD4+ T cells sorted from spleen or lymph node cells, taken before intestinal transplant. This receptor was obtained from a human donor who received an intestinal transplant.

The CDR3, as DNA: TGTGCCAGTAGTGCTCAGGGTAATGAGCAGTTCTTC. Encoded protein: CASSAQGNEQFF. The chain carries TRBV19 and TRBJ2-1; tentative D call: TRBD1 (5 bases). The CDR3 is 12 residues long. CDR1 and CDR2 from the germline V gene are LNHDA and SQIVND (reference sequence). Trimming took off 5 bases at V and 7 bases at J, with 9 bases between the two ends.